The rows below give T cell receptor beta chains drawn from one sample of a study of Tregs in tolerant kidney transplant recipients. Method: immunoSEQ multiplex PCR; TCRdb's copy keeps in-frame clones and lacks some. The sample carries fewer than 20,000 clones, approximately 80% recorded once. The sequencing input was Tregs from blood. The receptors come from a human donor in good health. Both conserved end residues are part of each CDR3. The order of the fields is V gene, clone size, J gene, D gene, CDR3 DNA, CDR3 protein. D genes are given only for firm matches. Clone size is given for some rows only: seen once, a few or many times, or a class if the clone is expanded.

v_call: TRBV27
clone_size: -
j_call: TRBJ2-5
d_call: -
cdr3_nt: TGTGCCAGCAGCTTCGCCGGGACTGCAACGGAGACCCAGTACTTC
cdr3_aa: CASSFAGTATETQYF

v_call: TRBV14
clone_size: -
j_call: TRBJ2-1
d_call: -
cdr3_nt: TGTGCCAGCAGCCAAGTTTTTAGCGCCCCGGGTAATGAGCAGTTCTTC
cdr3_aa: CASSQVFSAPGNEQFF

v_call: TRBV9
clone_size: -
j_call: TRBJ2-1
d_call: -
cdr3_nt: TGTGCCAGCAGCTTCTCCCTTGCGGGACCGCAGTTCTTC
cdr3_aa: CASSFSLAGPQFF

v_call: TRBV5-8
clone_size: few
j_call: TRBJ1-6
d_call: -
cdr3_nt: TGTGCCAGCAGCCCTCCTAATTCACCCCTCCACTTT
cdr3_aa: CASSPPNSPLHF

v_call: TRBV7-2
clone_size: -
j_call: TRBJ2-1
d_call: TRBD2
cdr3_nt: TGTGCCAGCAGAGGCGGGGGGGCCTACAATGAGCAGTTCTTC
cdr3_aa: CASRGGGAYNEQFF

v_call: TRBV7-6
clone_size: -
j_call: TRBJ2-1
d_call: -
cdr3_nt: TGTGCCAGCAGCTTTTCTTTCCCTCACCTTGGGGGGGAGCAGTTCTTC
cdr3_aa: CASSFSFPHLGGEQFF

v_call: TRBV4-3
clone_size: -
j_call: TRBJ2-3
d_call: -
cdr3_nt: TGCGCCAGCAGCCAAGGGGCCCCCCGATTGGGTACGCAGTATTTT
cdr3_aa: CASSQGAPRLGTQYF

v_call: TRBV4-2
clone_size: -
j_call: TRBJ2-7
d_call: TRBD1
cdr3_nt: TGTGCCAGCAGCCGCGAGGGGGCGGCTAGCTCCTACGAGCAGTACTTC
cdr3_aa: CASSREGAASSYEQYF

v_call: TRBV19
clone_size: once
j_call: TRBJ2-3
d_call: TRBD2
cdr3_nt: TGTGCCAGTAGTTCCCGAGCGGGGGGGCTAACAGATACGCAGTATTTT
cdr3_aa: CASSSRAGGLTDTQYF

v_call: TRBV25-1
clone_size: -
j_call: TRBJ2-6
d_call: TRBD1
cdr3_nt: TGTGCCAGCAGTGGCAGGGGGCTTGGGGCCAACGTCCTGACTTTC
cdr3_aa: CASSGRGLGANVLTF

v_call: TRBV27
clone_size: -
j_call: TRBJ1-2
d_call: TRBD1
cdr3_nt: TGTGCCAGCAGCCCGACAGGGGACTATGGCTACACCTTC
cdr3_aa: CASSPTGDYGYTF

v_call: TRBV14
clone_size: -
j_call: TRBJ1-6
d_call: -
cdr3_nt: TGTGCCAGCAGCCGGGTGGCACCTAGGAGCTCCTATAATTCACCCCTCCACTTT
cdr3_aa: CASSRVAPRSSYNSPLHF

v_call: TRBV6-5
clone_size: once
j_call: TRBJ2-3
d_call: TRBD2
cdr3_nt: TGTGCCAGCAGTCGCGGGGGGGCCGGCACAGATACGCAGTATTTT
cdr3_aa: CASSRGGAGTDTQYF

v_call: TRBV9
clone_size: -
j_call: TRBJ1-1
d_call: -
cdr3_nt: TGTGCCAGCAGCCCGGACCTCCGGGGTGGCACTGAAGCTTTCTTT
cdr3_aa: CASSPDLRGGTEAFF

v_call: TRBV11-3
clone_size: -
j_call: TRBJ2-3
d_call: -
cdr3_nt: TGTGCCAGCAGCTTAGTGGCTAGCGTGGGCACAGATACGCAGTATTTT
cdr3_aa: CASSLVASVGTDTQYF

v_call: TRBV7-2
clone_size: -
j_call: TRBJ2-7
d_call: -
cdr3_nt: TGTGCCAGCAGCTATGGGGTGGGGCTGGGGGAGCAGTACTTC
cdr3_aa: CASSYGVGLGEQYF

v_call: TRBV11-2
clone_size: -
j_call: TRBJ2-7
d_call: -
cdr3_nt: TGTGCCAGCAGCGCCGGTTGGGGTCGGGAGCAGTACTTC
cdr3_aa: CASSAGWGREQYF

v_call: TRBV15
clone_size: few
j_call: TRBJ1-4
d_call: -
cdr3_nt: TGTGCCACTGGGAGGGGAACTAATGAAAAACTGTTTTTT
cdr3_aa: CATGRGTNEKLFF

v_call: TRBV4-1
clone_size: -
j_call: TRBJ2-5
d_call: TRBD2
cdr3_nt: TGCGCCAGCAGCCAACCAAGCGGGGGCGGGGAGACCCAGTACTTC
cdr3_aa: CASSQPSGGGETQYF

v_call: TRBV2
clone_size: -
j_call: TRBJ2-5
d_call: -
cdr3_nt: TGTGCCTCAAAGTTCGGGGGAGAGACCCAGTACTTC
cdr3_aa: CASKFGGETQYF

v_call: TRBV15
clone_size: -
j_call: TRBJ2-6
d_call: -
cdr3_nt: TGTGCCACCAGCAGAGATCCAGGGGCGACCGGCAACGTCCTGACTTTC
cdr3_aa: CATSRDPGATGNVLTF

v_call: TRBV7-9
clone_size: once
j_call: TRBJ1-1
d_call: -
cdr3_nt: TGTGCCAGCAGCCCCCGGACAGATTCTGAAGCTTTCTTT
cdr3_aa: CASSPRTDSEAFF

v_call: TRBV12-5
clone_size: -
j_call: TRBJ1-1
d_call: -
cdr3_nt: TGTGCTACTGGCAGAGTGAACACTGAAGCTTTCTTT
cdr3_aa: CATGRVNTEAFF

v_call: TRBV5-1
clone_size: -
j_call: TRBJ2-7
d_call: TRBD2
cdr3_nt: TGCGCCAGCCGCCTAGCGGGAGGCTACGAGCAGTACTTC
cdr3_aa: CASRLAGGYEQYF

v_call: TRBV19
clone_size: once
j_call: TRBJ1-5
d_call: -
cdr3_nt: TGTGCCAGTAGTATATTGCTGCAGCGGCCCAATCAGCCCCAGCATTTT
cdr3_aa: CASSILLQRPNQPQHF

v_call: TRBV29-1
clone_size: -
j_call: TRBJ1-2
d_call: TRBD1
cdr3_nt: TGCAGCGTTGACAGGGGACAGGGGGCGGGGGGCTACACCTTC
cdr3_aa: CSVDRGQGAGGYTF

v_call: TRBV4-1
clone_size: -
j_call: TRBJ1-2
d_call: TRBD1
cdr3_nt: TGCGCCAGCACCCCGCGGGACAGGGGGATCAGCGGCTACACCTTC
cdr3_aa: CASTPRDRGISGYTF

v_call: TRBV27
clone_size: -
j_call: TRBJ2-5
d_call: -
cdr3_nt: TGTGCCAGCAAGCCGTTCGGGCGGGGGCAAAAGCCCAAGACCCAGTACTTC
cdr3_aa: CASKPFGRGQKPKTQYF

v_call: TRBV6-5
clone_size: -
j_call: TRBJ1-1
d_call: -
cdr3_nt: TGTGCCAGCAGTTTTTTACCGGGACTTAGGAACACTGAAGCTTTCTTT
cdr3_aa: CASSFLPGLRNTEAFF

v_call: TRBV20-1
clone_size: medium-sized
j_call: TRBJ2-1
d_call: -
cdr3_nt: TGCAGTGCTAGTCCTTCTACCGGGGAGTTCTTC
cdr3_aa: CSASPSTGEFF

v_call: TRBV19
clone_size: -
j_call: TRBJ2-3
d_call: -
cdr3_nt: TGTGCCAGTAGTATTGGGGGCGCGGATACGCAGTATTTT
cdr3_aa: CASSIGGADTQYF

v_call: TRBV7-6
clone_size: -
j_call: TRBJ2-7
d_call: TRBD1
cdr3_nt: TGTGCCAGCAGCGGACAGGCGAGCTACGAGCAGTACTTC
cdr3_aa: CASSGQASYEQYF

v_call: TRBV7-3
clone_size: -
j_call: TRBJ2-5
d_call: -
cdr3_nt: TGTGCCAGCAGCAAAGGGAGTGGAGAGACCCAGTACTTC
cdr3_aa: CASSKGSGETQYF

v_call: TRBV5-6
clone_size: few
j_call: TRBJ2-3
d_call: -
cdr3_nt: TGTGCCAGCAGCAAGGGGCTCGCAGATACGCAGTATTTT
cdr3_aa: CASSKGLADTQYF

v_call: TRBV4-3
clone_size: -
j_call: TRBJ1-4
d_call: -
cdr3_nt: TGCGCCAGCAGCCAAGAGGGGTGGACTAATGAAAAACTGTTTTTT
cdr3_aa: CASSQEGWTNEKLFF

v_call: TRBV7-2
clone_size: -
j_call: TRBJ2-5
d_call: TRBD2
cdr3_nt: TGTGCCAGCAGCCGAGCGGGGGCACCACAAGAGACCCAGTACTTC
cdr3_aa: CASSRAGAPQETQYF

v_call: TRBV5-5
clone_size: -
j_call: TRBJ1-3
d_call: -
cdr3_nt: TGTGCCAGCAGCCCGCAGGGTTTCGCTGGAAACACCATATATTTT
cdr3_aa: CASSPQGFAGNTIYF

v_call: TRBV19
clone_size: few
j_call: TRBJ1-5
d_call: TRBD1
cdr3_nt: TGTGCCAGTAGTGTAACAGGGGGCTCTCAGCCCCAGCATTTT
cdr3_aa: CASSVTGGSQPQHF

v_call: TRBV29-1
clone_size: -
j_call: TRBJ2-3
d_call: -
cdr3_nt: TGCAGCTCCGAAGGAAGCACAGATACGCAGTATTTT
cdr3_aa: CSSEGSTDTQYF

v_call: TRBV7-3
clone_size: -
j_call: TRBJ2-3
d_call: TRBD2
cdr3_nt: TGTGCCAGCAGCCTCCTAGCGGGAGGGGGAGATACGCAGTATTTT
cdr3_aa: CASSLLAGGGDTQYF

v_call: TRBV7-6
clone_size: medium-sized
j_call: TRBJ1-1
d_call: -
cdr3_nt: TGTGCCAGCAGCTCGTTCTCCGGGATTGAAGCTTTCTTT
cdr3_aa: CASSSFSGIEAFF

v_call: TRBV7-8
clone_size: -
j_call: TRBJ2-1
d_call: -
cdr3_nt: TGTGCCAGCAGCTCTTCGCGAGGGCAGCAGTTCTTC
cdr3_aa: CASSSSRGQQFF

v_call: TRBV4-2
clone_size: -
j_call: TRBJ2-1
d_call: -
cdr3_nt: TGTGCCAGCAGCCAAGACCAACCTGGGGATGAGCAGTTCTTC
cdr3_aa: CASSQDQPGDEQFF

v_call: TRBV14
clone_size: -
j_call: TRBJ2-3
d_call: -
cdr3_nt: TGTGCCAGCAGCCAAGATATGGGATTCACAGATACGCAGTATTTT
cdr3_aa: CASSQDMGFTDTQYF

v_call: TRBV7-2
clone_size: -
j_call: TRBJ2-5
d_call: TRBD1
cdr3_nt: TGTGCCAGCAGCTTAGCGAGAGGGGGCCGTAGGGAGACCCAGTACTTC
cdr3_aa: CASSLARGGRRETQYF

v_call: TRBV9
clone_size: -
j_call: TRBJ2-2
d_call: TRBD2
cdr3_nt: TGTGCCAGCAGCGTAGTAGCGGGCACCGGGGAGCTGTTTTTT
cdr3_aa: CASSVVAGTGELFF

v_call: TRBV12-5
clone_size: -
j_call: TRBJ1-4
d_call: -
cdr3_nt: TGTGCTAGTGGTTTGGGTACCCTTGGAAATGAAAAACTGTTTTTT
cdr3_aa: CASGLGTLGNEKLFF